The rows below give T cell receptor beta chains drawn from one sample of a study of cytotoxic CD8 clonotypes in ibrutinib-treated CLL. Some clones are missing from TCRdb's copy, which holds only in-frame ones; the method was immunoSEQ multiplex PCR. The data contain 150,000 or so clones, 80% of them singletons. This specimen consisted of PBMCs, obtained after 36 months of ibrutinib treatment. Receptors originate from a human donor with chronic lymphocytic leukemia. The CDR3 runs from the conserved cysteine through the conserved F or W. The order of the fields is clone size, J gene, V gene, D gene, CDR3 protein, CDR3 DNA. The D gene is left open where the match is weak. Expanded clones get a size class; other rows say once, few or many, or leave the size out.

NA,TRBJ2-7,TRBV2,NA,CASRFSSYEQYF,TGTGCCAGCAGATTTAGCTCCTACGAGCAGTACTTC
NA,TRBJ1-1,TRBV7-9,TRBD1,CASSLHLRGLSLPEAFF,TGTGCCAGCAGCTTGCATTTAAGGGGGCTCTCTCTCCCTGAAGCTTTCTTT
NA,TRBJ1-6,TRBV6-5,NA,CASSTDTFFSPLHF,TGTGCCAGCAGTACCGACACCTTTTTTTCACCCCTCCACTTT
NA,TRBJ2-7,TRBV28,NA,CASSPPGGSHEQYF,TGTGCCAGCAGTCCCCCCGGGGGTTCCCACGAGCAGTACTTC
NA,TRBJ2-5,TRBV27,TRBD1,CASRRGPRETQYF,TGTGCCAGCCGTAGGGGGCCTCGGGAGACCCAGTACTTC
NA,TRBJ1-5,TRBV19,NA,CASSLGGGLGNQPQHF,TGTGCCAGTAGCCTAGGGGGGGGGCTCGGCAATCAGCCCCAGCATTTT
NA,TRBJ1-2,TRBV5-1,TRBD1,CASSSGQGGLPSLYYGYTF,TGCGCCAGCAGCTCCGGACAGGGAGGCCTACCCAGCTTATACTATGGCTACACCTTC
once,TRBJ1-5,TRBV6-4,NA,CASSGDKYYSGNQPQHF,TGTGCCAGCAGTGGGGACAAATATTATAGCGGCAATCAGCCCCAGCATTTT
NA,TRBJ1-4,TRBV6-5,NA,CASSLGSVNEKLFF,TGTGCCAGCAGCCTCGGTAGTGTAAATGAAAAACTGTTTTTT
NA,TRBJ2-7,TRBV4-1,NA,CASSQGGWTAPHEQYF,TGCGCCAGCAGCCAAGGAGGTTGGACAGCTCCTCACGAGCAGTACTTC
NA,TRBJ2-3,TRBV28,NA,CASSRPTSGVDTQYF,TGTGCCAGCAGTCGACCCACATCAGGGGTCGATACGCAGTATTTT
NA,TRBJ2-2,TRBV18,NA,CASSPHDIGGYTGELFF,TGTGCCAGCTCACCCCACGACATCGGGGGCTACACCGGGGAGCTGTTTTTT
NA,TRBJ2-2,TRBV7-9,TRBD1,CASSPDRGDTGELFF,TGTGCCAGCAGCCCGGACAGGGGAGACACCGGGGAGCTGTTTTTT
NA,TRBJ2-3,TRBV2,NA,CASTAVVTNTQYF,TGTGCCAGCACAGCGGTCGTAACAAATACGCAGTATTTT
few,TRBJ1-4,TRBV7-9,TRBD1,CASSSGGFNEKLFF,TGTGCCAGCAGCTCAGGGGGGTTTAATGAAAAACTGTTTTTT
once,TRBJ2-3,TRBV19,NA,CASSGPLDTQYF,TGTGCCAGTAGTGGGCCCCTAGATACGCAGTATTTT
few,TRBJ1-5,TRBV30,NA,CAWGRASLQPQHF,TGTGCCTGGGGACGCGCGAGCCTTCAGCCCCAGCATTTT
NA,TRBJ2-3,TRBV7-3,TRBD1,CASSPQGVYTQYF,TGTGCCAGCAGCCCACAGGGGGTATATACGCAGTATTTT
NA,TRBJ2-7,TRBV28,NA,CASSPGDGSYEQYF,TGTGCCAGCAGTCCAGGGGACGGATCCTACGAGCAGTACTTC
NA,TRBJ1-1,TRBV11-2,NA,CASSNPGVGGTEAFF,TGTGCCAGCAGCAATCCAGGGGTCGGAGGCACTGAAGCTTTCTTT
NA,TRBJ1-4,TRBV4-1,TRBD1,CASSQAARGINEKLFF,TGCGCCAGCAGCCAAGCAGCCAGGGGGATTAATGAAAAACTGTTTTTT
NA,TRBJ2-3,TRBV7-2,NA,CASSPVGAPFTDTQYF,TGTGCCAGCAGCCCAGTAGGAGCACCGTTCACAGATACGCAGTATTTT
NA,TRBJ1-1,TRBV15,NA,CATSRDGEMNTEAFF,TGTGCCACCAGCAGAGATGGGGAGATGAACACTGAAGCTTTCTTT
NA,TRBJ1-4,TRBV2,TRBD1,CASSQNRGLREKLFF,TGTGCCAGCAGTCAAAACAGGGGGCTGAGAGAAAAACTGTTTTTT
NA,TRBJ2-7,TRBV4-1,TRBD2,CASSRSTSESSYEQYF,TGCGCCAGCAGCCGCAGTACTAGCGAGAGCTCCTACGAGCAGTACTTC
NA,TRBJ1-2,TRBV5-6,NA,CASSLAQGLALSYGYTF,TGTGCCAGCAGCTTGGCTCAGGGCCTGGCCCTCTCGTATGGCTACACCTTC
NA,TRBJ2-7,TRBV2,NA,CASSEGHKTYEQYF,TGTGCCAGCAGTGAAGGGCACAAGACCTACGAGCAGTACTTC
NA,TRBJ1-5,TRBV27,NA,CASSWQSSNQPQHF,TGTGCCAGCAGTTGGCAGTCAAGCAATCAGCCCCAGCATTTT
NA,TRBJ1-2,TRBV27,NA,CASSSLGGRGDDYGYTF,TGTGCCAGCAGTTCATTAGGGGGACGGGGGGATGACTATGGCTACACCTTC
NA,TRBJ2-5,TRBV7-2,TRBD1,CASSSTGGGETQYF,TGTGCCAGCAGCTCAACAGGGGGCGGCGAGACCCAGTACTTC
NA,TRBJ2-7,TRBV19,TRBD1,CASSIDSGGEQYF,TGTGCCAGTAGTATAGATTCAGGGGGCGAGCAGTACTTC
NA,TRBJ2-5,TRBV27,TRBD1,CASSGQGVPTQYF,TGTGCCAGCAGTGGACAGGGGGTTCCGACCCAGTACTTC